This T cell receptor beta chain was profiled in a study of beta chain features in type 1 diabetes. Study results and limitations: When Type 1 diabetes patients were examined, their TCRB CDR3s proved moderately but significantly shorter in all four CD4+ subsets.

V lost 3 bases and J lost 4, with 10 bases in between. Germline loops: CDR1 SEHNR, CDR2 FQNEAQ (reference sequence). The CDR3 has 13 residues. This clone has just a few counts. The antigen remains undetermined. Expressed TCRB transcripts were sequenced after all isolated RNA was converted to cDNA. The assay was immunoSEQ multiplex PCR, and TCRdb's table has in-frame clones only and misses some. The sample shows under 850,000 clones, around 15% of them seen only once. The V and J genes are TRBV7-9 and TRBJ2-7; no firm D call. The receptor was isolated from a young man with type 1 diabetes. Sequencing used naive CD4+ T cells from blood. The CDR3, as DNA: TGTGCCAGCAGCTTCGGAGAGCCATACGAGCAGTACTTC. Amino acids: CASSFGEPYEQYF.